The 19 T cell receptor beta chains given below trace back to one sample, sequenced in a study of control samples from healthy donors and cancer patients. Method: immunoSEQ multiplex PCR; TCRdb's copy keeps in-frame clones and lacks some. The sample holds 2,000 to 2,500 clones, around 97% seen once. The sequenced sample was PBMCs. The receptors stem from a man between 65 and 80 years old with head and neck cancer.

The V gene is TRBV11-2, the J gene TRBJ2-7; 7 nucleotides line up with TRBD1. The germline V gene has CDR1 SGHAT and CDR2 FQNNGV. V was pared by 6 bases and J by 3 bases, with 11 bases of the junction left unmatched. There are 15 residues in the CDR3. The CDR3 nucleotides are TGTGCCAGCAGGCAAACCGGGACAGTTTTCTACGAGCAGTACTTC. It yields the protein CASRQTGTVFYEQYF.

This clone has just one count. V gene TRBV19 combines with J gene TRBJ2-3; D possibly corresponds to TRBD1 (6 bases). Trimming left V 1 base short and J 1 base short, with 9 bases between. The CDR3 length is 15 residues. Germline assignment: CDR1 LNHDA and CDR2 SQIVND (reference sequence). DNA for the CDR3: TGTGCCAGTAGTATAGGGGCAGGGGGCACAGATACGCAGTATTTT. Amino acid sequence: CASSIGAGGTDTQYF.

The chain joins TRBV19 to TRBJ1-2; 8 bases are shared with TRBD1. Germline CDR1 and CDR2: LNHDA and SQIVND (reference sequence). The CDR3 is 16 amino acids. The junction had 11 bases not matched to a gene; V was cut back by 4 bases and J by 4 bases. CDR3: CASSNPRTGRVYGYTF. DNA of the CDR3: TGTGCCAGTAGTAACCCCCGGACAGGGAGGGTCTATGGCTACACCTTC. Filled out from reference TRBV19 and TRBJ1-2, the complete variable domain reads DGGITQSPKYLFRKEGQNVTLSCEQNLNHDAMYWYRQDPGQGLRLIYYSQIVNDFQKGDIAEGYSVSREKKESFPLTVTSAQKNPTAFYLCASSNPRTGRVYGYTFGSGTRLTVV.

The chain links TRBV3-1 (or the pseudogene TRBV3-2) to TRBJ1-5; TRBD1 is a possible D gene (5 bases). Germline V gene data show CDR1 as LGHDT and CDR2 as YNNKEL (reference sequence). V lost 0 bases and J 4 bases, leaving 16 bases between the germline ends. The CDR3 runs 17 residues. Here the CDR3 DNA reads TGTGCCAGCAGCCAAGAGGGGCGGGGCTCGAGGAATCAGCCCCAGCATTTT. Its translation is CASSQEGRGSRNQPQHF.

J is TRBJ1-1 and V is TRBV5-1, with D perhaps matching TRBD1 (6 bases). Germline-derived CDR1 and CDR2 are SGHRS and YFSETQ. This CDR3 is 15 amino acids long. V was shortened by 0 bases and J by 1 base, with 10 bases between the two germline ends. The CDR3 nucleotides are TGCGCCAGCAGCTTGGAGGTAGGGGGGAACACTGAAGCTTTCTTT. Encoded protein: CASSLEVGGNTEAFF.

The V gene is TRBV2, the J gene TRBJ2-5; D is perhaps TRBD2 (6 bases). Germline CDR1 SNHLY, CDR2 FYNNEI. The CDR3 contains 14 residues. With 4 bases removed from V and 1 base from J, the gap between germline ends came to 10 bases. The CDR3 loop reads CASSAGLLQETQYF. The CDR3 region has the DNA TGTGCCAGCAGTGCGGGACTCCTCCAAGAGACCCAGTACTTC.

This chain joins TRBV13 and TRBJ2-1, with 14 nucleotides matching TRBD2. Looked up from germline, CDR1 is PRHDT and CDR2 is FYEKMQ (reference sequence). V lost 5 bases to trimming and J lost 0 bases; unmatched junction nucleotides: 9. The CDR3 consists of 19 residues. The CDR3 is CASSAAGTSGSSSYNEQFF. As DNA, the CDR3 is TGTGCCAGCAGCGCCGCCGGGACTAGCGGGAGTTCCTCCTACAATGAGCAGTTCTTC.

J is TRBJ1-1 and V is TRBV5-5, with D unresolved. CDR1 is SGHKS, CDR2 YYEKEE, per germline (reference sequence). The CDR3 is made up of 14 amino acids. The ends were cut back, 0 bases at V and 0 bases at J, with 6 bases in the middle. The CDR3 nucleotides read TGTGCCAGCAGCTTGGTTCAAATGAACACTGAAGCTTTCTTT. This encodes CASSLVQMNTEAFF.

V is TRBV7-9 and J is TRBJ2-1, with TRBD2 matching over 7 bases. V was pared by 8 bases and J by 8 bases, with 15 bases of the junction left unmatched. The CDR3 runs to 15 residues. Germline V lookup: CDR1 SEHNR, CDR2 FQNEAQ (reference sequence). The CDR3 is CASSRAGAVGDEQFF. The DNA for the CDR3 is TGTGCCAGCTCGAGGGCGGGAGCAGTGGGGGATGAGCAGTTCTTC. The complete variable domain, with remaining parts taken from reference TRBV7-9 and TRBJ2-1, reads DTGVSQNPRHKITKRGQNVTFRCDPISEHNRLYWYRQTLGQGPEFLTYFQNEAQLEKSRLLSDRFSAERPKGSFSTLEIQRTEQGDSAMYLCASSRAGAVGDEQFFGPGTRLTVL.

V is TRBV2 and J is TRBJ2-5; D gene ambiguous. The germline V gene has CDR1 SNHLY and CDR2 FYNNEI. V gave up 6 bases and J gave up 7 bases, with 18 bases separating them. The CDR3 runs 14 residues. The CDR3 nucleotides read TGTGCCAGCAGCGAATACTCAATCCCCGGGACCCAGTACTTC. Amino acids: CASSEYSIPGTQYF. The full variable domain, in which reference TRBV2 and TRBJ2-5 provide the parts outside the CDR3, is EPEVTQTPSHQVTQMGQEVILRCVPISNHLYFYWYRQILGQKVEFLVSFYNNEISEKSEIFDDQFSVERPDGSNFTLKIRSTKLEDSAMYFCASSEYSIPGTQYFGPGTRLLVL.

The CDR3 loop is CATGLAGGYQETQYF. CDR3 nucleotides: TGTGCCACCGGACTAGCGGGGGGGTACCAAGAGACCCAGTACTTC. V and J are TRBV15 and TRBJ2-5; 15 bases align to TRBD2. There are 15 residues in the CDR3. CDR1 is LNHNV and CDR2 is YYDKDF in the germline V gene (reference sequence). V lost 8 bases, J lost 0 bases, and 1 base stayed unmatched.

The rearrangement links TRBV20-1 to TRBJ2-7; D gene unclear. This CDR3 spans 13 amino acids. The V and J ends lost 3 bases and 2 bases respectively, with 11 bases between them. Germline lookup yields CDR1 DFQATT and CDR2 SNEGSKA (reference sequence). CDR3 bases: TGCAGTGCTAGTTCAGGCGGTACCTACGAGCAGTACTTC. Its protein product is CSASSGGTYEQYF.

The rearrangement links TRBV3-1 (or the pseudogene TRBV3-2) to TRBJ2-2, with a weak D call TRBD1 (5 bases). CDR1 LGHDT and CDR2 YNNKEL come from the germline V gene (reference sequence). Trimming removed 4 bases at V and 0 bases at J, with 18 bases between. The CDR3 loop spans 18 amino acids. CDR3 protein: CASSPKPPQVTNTGELFF. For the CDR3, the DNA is TGTGCCAGCAGCCCCAAGCCCCCACAGGTTACGAACACCGGGGAGCTGTTTTTT.

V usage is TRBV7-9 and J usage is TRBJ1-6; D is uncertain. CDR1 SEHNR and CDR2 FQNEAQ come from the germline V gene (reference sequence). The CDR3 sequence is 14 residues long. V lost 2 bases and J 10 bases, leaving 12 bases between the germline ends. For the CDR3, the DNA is TGTGCCAGCAGCTTATCCCAGGTCGGCTCACCCCTCCACTTT. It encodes CASSLSQVGSPLHF.

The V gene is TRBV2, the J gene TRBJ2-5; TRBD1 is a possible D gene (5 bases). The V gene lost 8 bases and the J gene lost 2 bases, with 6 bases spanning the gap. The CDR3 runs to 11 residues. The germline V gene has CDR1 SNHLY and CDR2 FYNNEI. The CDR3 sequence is CASRQQETQYF. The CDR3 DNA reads TGTGCCAGCCGACAGCAAGAGACCCAGTACTTC.

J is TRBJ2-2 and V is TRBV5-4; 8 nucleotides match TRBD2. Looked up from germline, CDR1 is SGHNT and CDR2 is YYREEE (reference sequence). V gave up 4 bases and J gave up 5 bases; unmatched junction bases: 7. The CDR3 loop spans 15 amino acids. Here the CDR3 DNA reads TGTGCCAGCAGCCTGACTAGCGTTCAAACCGGGGAGCTGTTTTTT. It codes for CASSLTSVQTGELFF.

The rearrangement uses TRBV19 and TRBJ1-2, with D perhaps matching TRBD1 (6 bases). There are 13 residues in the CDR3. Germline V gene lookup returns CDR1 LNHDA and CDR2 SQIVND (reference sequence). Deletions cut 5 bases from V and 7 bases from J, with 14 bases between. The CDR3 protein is CASSRQASVGYTF. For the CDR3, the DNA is TGTGCCAGTAGTCGACAGGCCTCCGTTGGCTACACCTTC.

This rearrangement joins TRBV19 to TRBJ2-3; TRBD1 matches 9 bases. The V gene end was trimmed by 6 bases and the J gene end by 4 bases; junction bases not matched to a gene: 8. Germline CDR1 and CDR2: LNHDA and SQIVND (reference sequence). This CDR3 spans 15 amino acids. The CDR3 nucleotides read TGTGCCAGTAGCGTGGGGGACAGGGCCGCAGATACGCAGTATTTT. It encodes CASSVGDRAADTQYF. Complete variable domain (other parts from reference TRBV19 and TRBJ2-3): DGGITQSPKYLFRKEGQNVTLSCEQNLNHDAMYWYRQDPGQGLRLIYYSQIVNDFQKGDIAEGYSVSREKKESFPLTVTSAQKNPTAFYLCASSVGDRAADTQYFGPGTRLTVL.

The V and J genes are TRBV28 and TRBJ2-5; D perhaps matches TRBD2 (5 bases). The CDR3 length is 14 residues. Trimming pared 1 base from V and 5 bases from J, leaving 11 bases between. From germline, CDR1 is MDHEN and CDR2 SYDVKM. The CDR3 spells CASSLSGSRETQYF. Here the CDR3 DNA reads TGTGCCAGCAGTTTATCTGGGAGTCGGGAGACCCAGTACTTC.